The rows below give T cell receptor beta chains drawn from one sample of a study of blood T cell repertoires in COVID-19. This table comes from immunoSEQ multiplex PCR, and its TCRdb copy is limited to in-frame clones, with some not included. This repertoire shows under 250,000 clones, around 83% found once; its top ten account for less than 3.5%. The sequenced sample was peripheral blood. All receptors come from a man in his fifties with active or convalescent COVID-19. The CDR3 runs from the conserved cysteine through the conserved F or W. Each record gives: D gene, clone size, V gene, J gene, CDR3 DNA, CDR3 protein. D genes are given only for firm matches. Rows give clone size only sometimes, using once, few, many, or a class for an expanded clone.

D: TRBD2
size: NA
V: TRBV7-2
J: TRBJ2-1
DNA: TGTGCCAGCAGCCCTGGGGGGGGTTTCTCCTACAATGAGCAGTTCTTC
CDR3: CASSPGGGFSYNEQFF

D: NA
size: NA
V: TRBV19
J: TRBJ1-1
DNA: TGTGCCAGTAGGAGGAACACTGAAGCTTTCTTT
CDR3: CASRRNTEAFF

D: TRBD1
size: NA
V: TRBV19
J: TRBJ2-7
DNA: TGTGCCAGTAGCGCGGGACAGGGGGCCCCCTACGAGCAGTACTTC
CDR3: CASSAGQGAPYEQYF

D: TRBD1
size: once
V: TRBV9
J: TRBJ1-1
DNA: TGTGCCAGCAGCGTGACAGGGGTAACCACTGAAGCTTTCTTT
CDR3: CASSVTGVTTEAFF

D: TRBD2
size: NA
V: TRBV11-2
J: TRBJ2-1
DNA: TGTGCCAGCAGCTTAGGGGTGGGACTAGGATTGGGTGAGCAGTTCTTC
CDR3: CASSLGVGLGLGEQFF

D: TRBD1
size: NA
V: TRBV27
J: TRBJ1-1
DNA: TGTGCCAGCAGGATGACAGGGATGAACACTGAAGCTTTCTTT
CDR3: CASRMTGMNTEAFF

D: NA
size: NA
V: TRBV30
J: TRBJ1-5
DNA: TGTGCCTGGACAGGAGGTTACAATCAGCCCCAGCATTTT
CDR3: CAWTGGYNQPQHF

D: NA
size: NA
V: TRBV19
J: TRBJ2-5
DNA: TGTGCCAGTACCATGAGGGGGAGAGAGACCCAGTACTTC
CDR3: CASTMRGRETQYF

D: NA
size: once
V: TRBV5-6
J: TRBJ1-6
DNA: TGTGCCAGCAGCTTGGGGGGGAGGAGGGCACCCCTCCACTTT
CDR3: CASSLGGRRAPLHF

D: TRBD1
size: NA
V: TRBV15
J: TRBJ2-2
DNA: TGTGCCACCAGCAGCGGGACAGGGCGCACCGGGGAGCTGTTTTTT
CDR3: CATSSGTGRTGELFF

D: NA
size: NA
V: TRBV7-2
J: TRBJ1-1
DNA: TGTGCCAGCAGCTTAGTCGGGGGGGCGATGAACACTGAAGCTTTCTTT
CDR3: CASSLVGGAMNTEAFF

D: NA
size: NA
V: TRBV4-1
J: TRBJ1-1
DNA: TGCGCCAGCAGGCACCAGGGCGGCACTGAAGCTTTCTTT
CDR3: CASRHQGGTEAFF

D: TRBD1
size: once
V: TRBV7-2
J: TRBJ1-6
DNA: TGTGCCAGCAGCACATCAGGGGGAGGATCACCCCTCCACTTT
CDR3: CASSTSGGGSPLHF

D: NA
size: large
V: TRBV29-1
J: TRBJ1-4
DNA: TGCAGCGTTGTACAGGGAAGTCGGGAAAAACTGTTTTTT
CDR3: CSVVQGSREKLFF

D: TRBD1
size: NA
V: TRBV27
J: TRBJ2-2
DNA: TGTGCCAGCAGTCTCCAGGGGGCTCCAGCGGTGTACACCGGGGAGCTGTTTTTT
CDR3: CASSLQGAPAVYTGELFF

D: TRBD1
size: NA
V: TRBV4-3
J: TRBJ1-2
DNA: TGCGCCAGCAGCCCAACCCTGGGACAGGGGTTTGGGGGCTACACCTTC
CDR3: CASSPTLGQGFGGYTF

D: TRBD2
size: NA
V: TRBV5-1
J: TRBJ2-5
DNA: TGCGCCAGCAGCCCGGGGACTAGCGGGATTCAAGAGACCCAGTACTTC
CDR3: CASSPGTSGIQETQYF

D: TRBD2
size: NA
V: TRBV28
J: TRBJ2-7
DNA: TGTGCCAGCAGTTTATTGTCTAGCGGAAATAATTACGAGCAGTACTTC
CDR3: CASSLLSSGNNYEQYF

D: TRBD1
size: NA
V: TRBV7-2
J: TRBJ1-2
DNA: TGTGCCAGCAGCTTAAGGACAGGGGGGAATGGCTACACCTTC
CDR3: CASSLRTGGNGYTF

D: TRBD1
size: once
V: TRBV7-9
J: TRBJ1-2
DNA: TGTGCCAGCAGTCGGACAGGGGTAGATGGCTACACCTTC
CDR3: CASSRTGVDGYTF

D: TRBD1
size: NA
V: TRBV19
J: TRBJ1-2
DNA: TGTGCCAGTAGTACCACAGGGGTGTATGGCTACACCTTC
CDR3: CASSTTGVYGYTF

D: NA
size: few
V: TRBV18
J: TRBJ1-4
DNA: TGTGCCAGCGGGAGTGCAACTAATGAAAAACTGTTTTTT
CDR3: CASGSATNEKLFF

D: TRBD1
size: NA
V: TRBV28
J: TRBJ1-1
DNA: TGTGCCAGCAGTTTTTTGGCCAGGGGGATTGGAACTGAAGCTTTCTTT
CDR3: CASSFLARGIGTEAFF

D: NA
size: NA
V: TRBV10-3
J: TRBJ1-2
DNA: TGTGCCATCAGTGAACCAGGGATTATTCACACCTTC
CDR3: CAISEPGIIHTF

D: NA
size: NA
V: TRBV12-3/TRBV12-4
J: TRBJ2-7
DNA: TGTGCCAGCAGTTTCCTAAAACCTTACGAGCAGTACTTC
CDR3: CASSFLKPYEQYF

D: NA
size: NA
V: TRBV28
J: TRBJ1-6
DNA: TGTGCCAGCAGTTTCATTACAGGCTCCAATTCACCCCTCCACTTT
CDR3: CASSFITGSNSPLHF

D: TRBD1
size: NA
V: TRBV2
J: TRBJ1-5
DNA: TGTGCCAGCAGCCTACCGACCGGGACAGGTCAATGGCCCCAGCATTTT
CDR3: CASSLPTGTGQWPQHF

D: TRBD2
size: NA
V: TRBV3-1/TRBV3-2
J: TRBJ2-3
DNA: TGTGCCAGCAGCCAAGGGGATCAGGCTAGCGGGGGGGCCACCATGAGTCCAGATACGCAGTATTTT
CDR3: CASSQGDQASGGATMSPDTQYF

D: TRBD1
size: NA
V: TRBV5-4
J: TRBJ1-3
DNA: TGTGCCAGCAGCAGGACAGGGGGAAACACCATATATTTT
CDR3: CASSRTGGNTIYF

D: NA
size: NA
V: TRBV11-2
J: TRBJ1-1
DNA: TGTGCCAGCAGCTTAGCTGGGGGGGGGACTGAAGCTTTCTTT
CDR3: CASSLAGGGTEAFF

D: TRBD1
size: NA
V: TRBV7-2
J: TRBJ1-2
DNA: TGTGCCAGCAGCTCCTCCCCAGGGGGGCGAAACTATGGCTACACCTTC
CDR3: CASSSSPGGRNYGYTF

D: TRBD2
size: NA
V: TRBV7-2
J: TRBJ2-2
DNA: TGTGCCAGCAGCTTACTAGCGGGTCGGGGCGGGGAGCTGTTTTTT
CDR3: CASSLLAGRGGELFF

D: NA
size: NA
V: TRBV6-2/TRBV6-3
J: TRBJ2-3
DNA: TGTGCCAGCAGTCTTCCGGACAGTTACACAGATACGCAGTATTTT
CDR3: CASSLPDSYTDTQYF

D: TRBD2
size: few
V: TRBV13
J: TRBJ2-7
DNA: TGTGCCAGCAGCTTAGGTCAACTAGCGGGAGAGACCTACGAGCAGTACTTC
CDR3: CASSLGQLAGETYEQYF

D: TRBD1
size: NA
V: TRBV6-5
J: TRBJ1-1
DNA: TGTGCCAGCAGGAGACAGGGGGCGGGCACTGAAGCTTTCTTT
CDR3: CASRRQGAGTEAFF

D: NA
size: NA
V: TRBV2
J: TRBJ2-7
DNA: TGTGCCAGCAGTGAAGCGCCTAGTATCACATTC
CDR3: CASSEAPSITF

D: NA
size: NA
V: TRBV4-2
J: TRBJ1-2
DNA: TGTGCCAGCAGCCCCTCATCGGGGGGGGCGGAGAACTATGGCTACACCTTC
CDR3: CASSPSSGGAENYGYTF

D: TRBD2
size: NA
V: TRBV2
J: TRBJ2-7
DNA: TGTGCCAGCAGTATAGCGGGGGAACCCTCCTACGAGCAGTACTTC
CDR3: CASSIAGEPSYEQYF

D: NA
size: NA
V: TRBV7-3
J: TRBJ2-2
DNA: TGTGCCAGCAGCTCCTACAGGGTACGCGGGGAGCTGTTTTTT
CDR3: CASSSYRVRGELFF

D: NA
size: NA
V: TRBV10-1
J: TRBJ2-1
DNA: TGCGCCAGCAGTGAGTCGAGGGTTGGTGCGCAGTTCTTC
CDR3: CASSESRVGAQFF

D: TRBD2
size: NA
V: TRBV18
J: TRBJ2-5
DNA: TGTGCCAGCTCACGTTTGGGCGGGGGGGCCCAAGAGACCCAGTACTTC
CDR3: CASSRLGGGAQETQYF

D: NA
size: NA
V: TRBV9
J: TRBJ1-2
DNA: TGTGCCAGCAGCGTAGGCGAACGGGTTTTTGGAGGCTACACCTTC
CDR3: CASSVGERVFGGYTF

D: TRBD2
size: NA
V: TRBV7-2
J: TRBJ2-1
DNA: TGTGCCAGCAGCACCGTAGCGGGGGCCTACAATGAGCAGTTCTTC
CDR3: CASSTVAGAYNEQFF

D: TRBD1
size: NA
V: TRBV29-1
J: TRBJ1-5
DNA: TGCAGCGTTTCCGGGACAGGCAATCAGCCCCAGCATTTT
CDR3: CSVSGTGNQPQHF

D: TRBD2
size: NA
V: TRBV7-8
J: TRBJ2-5
DNA: TGTGCCAGCAGCTTAGAAGCGGGGGAGACCCAGTACTTC
CDR3: CASSLEAGETQYF

D: TRBD2
size: NA
V: TRBV9
J: TRBJ2-3
DNA: TGTGCCAGCAGCCCCCGTTCTGGGGAGGGGGATACGCAGTATTTT
CDR3: CASSPRSGEGDTQYF